Following are 19 T cell receptor beta chains from one sample sequenced in a study of CD8 T cells in Susac syndrome. Roughly 0.45 to 1 ug RNA was reverse transcribed with random hexamers. From the immunoSEQ multiplex PCR reads, TCRdb called clonotypes with MiXCR, one entry per CDR3 protein. The repertoire has 250,000 to 300,000 distinct CDR3 sequences, roughly 84% of them found once; the top ten carry approximately 0.11%. The specimen was CD8+ T cells from PBMCs. The source of these receptors is a human donor with multiple sclerosis.

J is TRBJ2-5 and V is TRBV10-3, with D tentatively TRBD2 (6 bases). Trimming shortened V by 7 bases and J by 2 bases, and 14 bases separated the two germline ends. Germline V gene data show CDR1 as ENHRY and CDR2 as SYGVKD. The CDR3 covers 14 residues. DNA of the CDR3: TGTGCCATCAACCCTACGGGAGTACAAGAGACCCAGTACTTC. It yields the protein CAINPTGVQETQYF.

This CDR3 reads CASISNRDSTDTQYF. In DNA form, the CDR3 reads TGTGCCAGCATCTCCAATCGGGACTCCACAGATACGCAGTATTTT. The chain combines TRBV28 with TRBJ2-3; tentative D call: TRBD2 (6 bases). The V gene's germline CDR1 is MDHEN and CDR2 SYDVKM. This CDR3 region has 15 residues. Deletions cut 7 bases from V and 2 bases from J, with 16 bases between.

This clonotype was seen a few times. The chain recombines TRBV7-9 with TRBJ1-1, with TRBD1 as a possible D gene (6 bases). Germline V CDR1 and CDR2: SEHNR, FQNEAQ (reference sequence). The CDR3 spans 14 residues. V was cut by 5 bases and J by 2 bases, with 12 bases left in between. CDR3 protein: CASSPRTENTEAFF. Here the CDR3 DNA reads TGTGCCAGCAGCCCTCGGACAGAAAACACTGAAGCTTTCTTT. Full variable domain (rest looked up from reference TRBV7-9 and TRBJ1-1): DTGVSQNPRHKITKRGQNVTFRCDPISEHNRLYWYRQTLGQGPEFLTYFQNEAQLEKSRLLSDRFSAERPKGSFSTLEIQRTEQGDSAMYLCASSPRTENTEAFFGQGTRLTVV.

The chain carries TRBV3-1 and TRBJ2-2; 8 bases are a match to TRBD2. Germline trimming cut 0 bases from V and 5 bases from J; bases unmatched to any gene: 14. This CDR3 spans 19 amino acids. The germline V gene encodes CDR1 LGHDT and CDR2 YNNKEL (reference sequence). The chain's CDR3 is CASSQEPSGSESDTGELFF. CDR3 DNA: TGTGCCAGCAGCCAAGAACCCAGCGGGAGCGAGTCGGATACCGGGGAGCTGTTTTTT.

The rearrangement links TRBV28 to TRBJ2-7; D uncertain. The CDR3 has 15 amino acids. The V end was cut by 3 bases, the J end by 0 bases, with 12 bases between. The germline V gene encodes CDR1 MDHEN and CDR2 SYDVKM. Here the CDR3 reads CASSFFPPNSYEQYF. CDR3 nucleotides: TGTGCCAGCAGTTTTTTCCCCCCAAACTCCTACGAGCAGTACTTC.

This clonotype occurred once. The rearrangement uses TRBV9 and TRBJ1-2; 8 bases align to TRBD1. Germline lookup yields CDR1 SGDLS and CDR2 YYNGEE. Germline trimming cut 3 bases from V and 0 bases from J; bases unmatched to any gene: 16. CDR3 length: 19 amino acids. CDR3: CASSAPAGGESDTNYGYTF. The CDR3 DNA is TGTGCCAGCAGCGCTCCAGCAGGGGGCGAAAGCGACACTAACTATGGCTACACCTTC.

J is TRBJ2-3 and V is TRBV4-1; the D gene could be TRBD1 or TRBD2 (5 bases each). V dropped 3 bases and J dropped 5 bases, with 12 bases sitting between them. The V gene's germline CDR1 is MGHRA and CDR2 YSYEKL. The CDR3 length is 14 residues. The CDR3 bases are TGCGCCAGCAGCCACGAGGGGAGTGGAGATACGCAGTATTTT. Its translation is CASSHEGSGDTQYF.

This clonotype turned up a few times. The CDR3 here is CASGLPGVAGAYEQYF. The CDR3 nucleotides are TGTGCTAGTGGTTTGCCCGGGGTAGCGGGAGCGTACGAGCAGTACTTC. The rearrangement uses TRBV12-5 and TRBJ2-7, with 9 bases that match TRBD2. Trimming cost V 2 bases and J 4 bases; bases outside gene matches: 9. CDR1 is LGHNT and CDR2 is FRNRAP in the germline V gene. This CDR3 has 16 residues.

The chain employs TRBV29-1 and TRBJ1-2; 7 bases are a match to TRBD1. V was clipped by 5 bases and J by 1 base; unmatched bases: 7. The CDR3 covers 14 residues. From germline, CDR1 is SQVTM and CDR2 ANQGSEA. For the CDR3, the DNA is TGCAGCGTTCCCCCCCGACAGGGTAACTATGGCTACACCTTC. This translates into CSVPPRQGNYGYTF.

The genes are TRBV16 and TRBJ2-5, with D hard to call. Between the trimmed V and J ends, which lost 0 bases and 5 bases, there was a span of 7 bases. The CDR3 totals 13 residues. Germline V CDR1 and CDR2: KGHSY, FQNENV. The DNA of the CDR3 is TGTGCCAGCAGCCAATCGCCCGGGGAGACCCAGTACTTC. Amino acid sequence: CASSQSPGETQYF.

This clonotype is a singleton in its sample. The genes are TRBV7-9 and TRBJ1-1, with D perhaps matching TRBD1 (5 bases). With 2 bases removed from V and 4 bases from J, the gap between germline ends came to 11 bases. Per germline, CDR1 SEHNR and CDR2 FQNEAQ (reference sequence). This CDR3 is 14 amino acids long. The CDR3 is CASSLLGRATEAFF. In DNA, the CDR3 is TGTGCCAGCAGCTTACTGGGCAGGGCCACTGAAGCTTTCTTT.

The chain employs TRBV5-1 and TRBJ1-2; D uncertain. V dropped 0 bases and J dropped 5 bases, with 8 bases sitting between them. Germline V CDR1 and CDR2: SGHRS, YFSETQ. The CDR3 totals 13 residues. Here the CDR3 reads CASSLGGTYGYTF. Written as DNA, the CDR3 is TGCGCCAGCAGCTTGGGCGGTACTTATGGCTACACCTTC.

V gene TRBV6-5 combines with J gene TRBJ2-4, with 16 bases identical to TRBD2. The CDR3 has 16 residues. V was clipped by 4 bases and J by 6 bases; unmatched bases: 3. CDR1 MNHEY and CDR2 SVGAGI come from the germline V gene. The CDR3: CASSSGLAGGPNIQYF. Written as DNA, the CDR3 is TGTGCCAGCAGTTCGGGACTAGCGGGAGGGCCAAACATTCAGTACTTC.

The V call is TRBV25-1, the J call TRBJ2-1; TRBD1 might be the D (6 bases). This CDR3 is built from 14 residues. Trimming took 5 bases from V and 9 from J, leaving 17 bases between them. Germline-derived CDR1 and CDR2 are MGHDK and SYGVNS. CDR3 sequence reads: CASSHRDNAIEQFF. Here the CDR3 DNA reads TGTGCCAGCAGTCACCGGGACAACGCAATTGAGCAGTTCTTC.

The chain has TRBV5-1 and TRBJ2-5, with 10 bases that match TRBD2. The V gene end was trimmed by 1 base and the J gene end by 4 bases; junction bases not matched to a gene: 10. The CDR3 has 17 amino acids. The V gene's germline CDR1 is SGHRS and CDR2 YFSETQ. The CDR3 DNA follows: TGCGCCAGCAGCTTGTATCCTAGCGGGAGAGGAGGAGAGACCCAGTACTTC. This encodes CASSLYPSGRGGETQYF.

This chain joins TRBV15 and TRBJ2-7; no definite D call. The CDR3 runs to 15 residues. CDR1 is LNHNV and CDR2 is YYDKDF in the germline V gene (reference sequence). Trimming removed 0 bases from V and 0 bases from J, with 9 bases in between. Here the CDR3 DNA reads TGTGCCACCAGCAGAGAACACCTGGGCTCCTACGAGCAGTACTTC. It encodes CATSREHLGSYEQYF.

The chain carries TRBV5-1 and TRBJ2-3, with 9 bases matching TRBD2. After removal of 0 bases from V and 5 bases from J, the junction contained 7 bases not matched to a gene. Germline V gene sequence: CDR1 SGHRS, CDR2 YFSETQ. The CDR3 runs 16 residues. In DNA, the CDR3 is TGCGCCAGCAGCTTGGCAGCGGGAGGCCCCTTAGATACGCAGTATTTT. It encodes CASSLAAGGPLDTQYF. Based on the CDR3 plus reference TRBV5-1 and TRBJ2-3, the full variable domain is KAGVTQTPRYLIKTRGQQVTLSCSPISGHRSVSWYQQTPGQGLQFLFEYFSETQRNKGNFPGRFSGRQFSNSRSEMNVSTLELGDSALYLCASSLAAGGPLDTQYFGPGTRLTVL.

The rearrangement uses TRBV10-3 and TRBJ1-5, with D maybe TRBD1 (6 bases). The CDR3 totals 13 residues. Germline CDR1 is ENHRY and CDR2 is SYGVKD. V dropped 6 bases and J dropped 5 bases, with 11 bases sitting between them. The CDR3 bases are TGTGCCATCAGACACAGGGAGGATCAGCCCCAGCATTTT. This encodes CAIRHREDQPQHF.

The chain couples TRBV28 to TRBJ1-1; no firm D call. CDR1 is MDHEN and CDR2 is SYDVKM in the germline V gene. V was pared by 7 bases and J by 0 bases, with 21 bases between. The CDR3 extends over 17 amino acids. CDR3 sequence (DNA): TGTGCCAGCACTCCCCCGCCTTCATCGTACCTGAACACTGAAGCTTTCTTT. Protein: CASTPPPSSYLNTEAFF.